This T cell receptor beta chain was observed in a study of Ad26.COV2.S vaccination and SARS-CoV-2 variants. Sample treatment: roughly 18 received Ad26.COV2.S at low or high dose, single or two shots; several received placebo; per-sample allocation not given. The investigators took samples on day 63 after the first vaccine or placebo injection. CDR1 and CDR2 from the germline V gene are SNHLY and FYNNEI. The CDR3 consists of 14 residues. V was pared by 8 bases and J by 7 bases, with 17 bases between. Using immunoSEQ multiplex PCR, the repertoire was profiled, and TCRdb retains in-frame clones only, with some absent. Of hundreds of thousands of clones in the sample, around 90% were seen once.

The chain links TRBV2 to TRBJ2-2, with a weak D call TRBD2 (7 bases). This material consisted of peripheral blood, taken in a trial of Ad26.COV2.S vaccine versus placebo. The clonotype originates from a person aged 18-60 years who received the Ad26.COV2.S COVID-19 vaccine or a placebo. The CDR3 here is CASAPGGRNGELFF. CDR3 nucleotide sequence: TGTGCCAGCGCTCCGGGGGGCCGGAACGGGGAGCTGTTTTTT.